Listed here is a single T cell receptor beta chain. The blood sample dates from first hyperthyroidism diagnosis, preceding any ophthalmopathy symptoms. PBMCs were derived from around 10 ml fresh peripheral blood. The data stem from a study of T cells in Graves' hyperthyroidism and ophthalmopathy. The ends lost 3 bases at V and 5 bases at J; junction bases unmatched: 5. There are 15 residues in the CDR3. Germline-derived CDR1 and CDR2 are DFQATT and SNEGSKA (reference sequence). There were TCR beta CDR3 regions amplified from RNA transcripts. HTBI primers were used for first-round RT-PCR of the TCR CDR3. TCRdb redid the calling of the multiplex PCR reads with MiXCR, one entry per CDR3 protein. The table records more than 350,000 distinct CDR3 sequences, roughly 17% of them present only once.

This clonotype was sampled from a woman aged 25 to 39 with Graves' hyperthyroidism that later progressed to Graves' ophthalmopathy. The chain is built from TRBV20-1 and TRBJ2-5; 14 nucleotides line up with TRBD2. The material sequenced was blood. This chain's CDR3 is CSARGTSGSGETQYF. The DNA of the CDR3 is TGCAGTGCTAGGGGGACTAGCGGGAGCGGGGAGACCCAGTACTTC.